This T cell receptor beta chain was captured by sequencing in a study of spatial heterogeneity in lung cancer. Study conclusions and caveats: Ubiquitous expanded tumor TCRs were seen in blood more at resection than at follow-up.

Germline V lookup: CDR1 LGHNA, CDR2 YNFKEQ. The CDR3 is 14 amino acids. V was shortened by 1 base and J by 5 bases, with 11 bases between the two germline ends. TCRdb re-analysed the 5' RACE reads in MiXCR, keeping a single row per CDR3 protein. The repertoire holds tens of thousands of distinct CDR3 sequences, with around 8.4% as singletons. The time point denotes: sample taken at primary tumor resection. In each case, whole RNA from tumor, nontumor lung or frozen PBMC was sequenced unsorted. Some 72 TRACERx patients with early, untreated non-small cell lung cancer donated samples. In its sample, this clonotype was seen many times. No antigen is known for it.

This specimen consisted of PBMCs, obtained at surgery. This chain uses TRBV4-2 with TRBJ1-1; D remains unclear. The sequence was collected from a female donor with early-stage non-small cell lung cancer. CDR3 region: CASSQGEGRTEAFF. The CDR3 DNA reads TGTGCCAGCAGCCAAGGGGAGGGCCGGACTGAAGCTTTCTTT.